This T cell receptor (beta chain) originates from a study of identical twins. General study results and limits: Clonotypes of the beta chain that were abundant in cord blood carried fewer insertions (memory repertoires showed none).

TCRdb used MiXCR to reprocess the 5' RACE reads, holding one entry per CDR3 protein. The table has about 430,000 distinct CDR3 sequences, around a sixth seen once. This clonotype has more than one count but fewer than ten. Its antigen is still unknown. The CDR3 sequence is 14 residues long. Germline loops: CDR1 MNHEY, CDR2 SVGAGI. The V end lost 0 bases, the J end lost 5 bases, and 7 bases lay between the germline ends. The sequence was obtained from a man aged 45 to 65 in good health. Sequencing input: naive T cells sorted from blood. The J gene is TRBJ2-2, the V gene TRBV6-5, with D unresolved. The CDR3 bases are TGTGCCAGCAGTTACTCGGTTGGGACCGGGGAGCTGTTTTTT. Protein product: CASSYSVGTGELFF.